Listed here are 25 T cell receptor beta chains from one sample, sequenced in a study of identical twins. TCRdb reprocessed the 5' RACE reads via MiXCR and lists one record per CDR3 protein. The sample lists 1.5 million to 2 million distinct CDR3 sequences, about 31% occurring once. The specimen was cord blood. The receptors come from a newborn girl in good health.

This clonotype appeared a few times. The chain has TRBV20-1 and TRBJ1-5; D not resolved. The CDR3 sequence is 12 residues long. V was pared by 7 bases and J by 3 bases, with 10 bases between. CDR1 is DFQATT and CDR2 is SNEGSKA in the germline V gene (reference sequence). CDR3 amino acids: CSVERFNQPQHF. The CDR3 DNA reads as TGCAGTGTAGAGAGGTTCAATCAGCCCCAGCATTTT.

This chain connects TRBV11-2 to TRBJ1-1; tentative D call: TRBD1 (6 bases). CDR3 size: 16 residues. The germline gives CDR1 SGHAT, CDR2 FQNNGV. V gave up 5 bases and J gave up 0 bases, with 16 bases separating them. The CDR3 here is CASSAIIRGLNTEAFF. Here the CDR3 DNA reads TGTGCCAGCAGCGCCATAATCAGGGGTCTGAACACTGAAGCTTTCTTT.

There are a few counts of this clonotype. The CDR3 protein is CASSKGAAQYF. The CDR3 nucleotides read TGTGCCAGTAGTAAGGGGGCCGCGCAGTATTTT. The rearrangement uses TRBV19 and TRBJ2-3, with TRBD1 identical over 7 bases. V dropped 4 bases and J dropped 10; count of bases not matched to a gene: 2. The CDR3 is 11 amino acids. Germline V gene lookup returns CDR1 LNHDA and CDR2 SQIVND (reference sequence).

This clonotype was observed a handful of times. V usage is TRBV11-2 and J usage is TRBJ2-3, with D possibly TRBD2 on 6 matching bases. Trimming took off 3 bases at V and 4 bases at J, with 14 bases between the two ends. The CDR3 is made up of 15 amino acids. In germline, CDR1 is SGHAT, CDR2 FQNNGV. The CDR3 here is CASSFGGRRADTQYF. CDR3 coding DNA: TGTGCCAGCAGCTTTGGGGGGAGACGAGCAGATACGCAGTATTTT.

The DNA of the CDR3 is TGCGCCAGCACCCTCAGGGGGGAGACCCAGTACTTC. Residues: CASTLRGETQYF. V usage is TRBV5-1 and J usage is TRBJ2-5; TRBD1 agrees at 7 bases. The CDR3 is 12 amino acids. Germline values: CDR1 SGHRS, CDR2 YFSETQ. The ends lost 6 bases at V and 5 bases at J; junction bases unmatched: 4.

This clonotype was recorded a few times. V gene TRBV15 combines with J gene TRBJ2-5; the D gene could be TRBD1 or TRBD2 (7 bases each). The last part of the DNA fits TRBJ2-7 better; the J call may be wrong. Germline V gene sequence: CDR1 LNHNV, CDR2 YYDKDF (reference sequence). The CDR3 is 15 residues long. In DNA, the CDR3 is TGTGCCACCAGCAGAGTAGGGGGCGGGAGTCACGAGCAGTACTTC. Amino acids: CATSRVGGGSHEQYF.

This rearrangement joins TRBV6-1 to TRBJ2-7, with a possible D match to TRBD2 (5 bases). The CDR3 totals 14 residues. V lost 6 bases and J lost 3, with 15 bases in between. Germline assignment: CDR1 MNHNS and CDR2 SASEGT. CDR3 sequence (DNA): TGTGCCAGCAGCCCCCTCGGGATAATCTACGAGCAGTACTTC. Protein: CASSPLGIIYEQYF.

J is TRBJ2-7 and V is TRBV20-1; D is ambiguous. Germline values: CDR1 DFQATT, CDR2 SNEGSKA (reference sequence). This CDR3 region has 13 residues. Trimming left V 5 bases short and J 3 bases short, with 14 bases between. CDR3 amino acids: CSADGSGNYEQYF. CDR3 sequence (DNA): TGCAGTGCTGACGGTTCTGGGAACTACGAGCAGTACTTC.

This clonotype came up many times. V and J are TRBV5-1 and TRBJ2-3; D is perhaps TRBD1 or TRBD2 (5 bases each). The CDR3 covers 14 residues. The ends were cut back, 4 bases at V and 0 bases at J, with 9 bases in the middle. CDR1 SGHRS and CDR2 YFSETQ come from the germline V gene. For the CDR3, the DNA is TGCGCCAGCAGCCCGGGACCCAGCACAGATACGCAGTATTTT. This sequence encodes CASSPGPSTDTQYF.

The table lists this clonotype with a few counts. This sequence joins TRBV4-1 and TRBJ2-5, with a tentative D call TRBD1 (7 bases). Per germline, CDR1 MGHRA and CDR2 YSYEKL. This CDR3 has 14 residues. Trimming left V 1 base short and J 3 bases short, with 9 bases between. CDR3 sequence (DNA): TGCGCCAGCAGCCAAGCAGGGGGGAAAGAGACCCAGTACTTC. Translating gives CASSQAGGKETQYF.

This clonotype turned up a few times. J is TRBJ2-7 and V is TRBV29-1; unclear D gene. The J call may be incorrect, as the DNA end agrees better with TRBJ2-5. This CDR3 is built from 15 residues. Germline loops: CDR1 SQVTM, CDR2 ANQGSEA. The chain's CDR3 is CSVEERITRDGTQYF. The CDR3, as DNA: TGCAGCGTTGAGGAACGGATCACACGCGATGGGACCCAGTACTTC.

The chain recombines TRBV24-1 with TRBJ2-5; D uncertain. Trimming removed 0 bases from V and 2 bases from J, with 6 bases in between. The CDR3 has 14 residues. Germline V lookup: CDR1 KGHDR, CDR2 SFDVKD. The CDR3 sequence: CATSDLQTQETQYF. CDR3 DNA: TGTGCCACCAGTGATTTGCAGACTCAAGAGACCCAGTACTTC.

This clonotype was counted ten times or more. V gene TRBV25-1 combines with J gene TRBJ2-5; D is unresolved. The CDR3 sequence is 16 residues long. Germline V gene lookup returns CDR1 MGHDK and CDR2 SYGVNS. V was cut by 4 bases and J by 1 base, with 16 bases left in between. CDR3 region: CASSVNLGRFQETQYF. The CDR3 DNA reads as TGTGCCAGCAGTGTCAATCTCGGACGCTTCCAAGAGACCCAGTACTTC.

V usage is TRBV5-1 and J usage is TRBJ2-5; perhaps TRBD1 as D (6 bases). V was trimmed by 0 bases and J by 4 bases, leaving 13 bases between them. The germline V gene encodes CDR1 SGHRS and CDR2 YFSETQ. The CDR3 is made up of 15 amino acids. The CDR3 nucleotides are TGCGCCAGCAGCTTGGTCGCAGGGGATGGAGAGACCCAGTACTTC. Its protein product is CASSLVAGDGETQYF.

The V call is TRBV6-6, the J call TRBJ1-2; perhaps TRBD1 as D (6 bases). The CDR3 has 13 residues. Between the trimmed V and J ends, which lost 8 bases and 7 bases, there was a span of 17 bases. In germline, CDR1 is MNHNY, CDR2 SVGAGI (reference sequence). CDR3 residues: CASGLYRVGGYTF. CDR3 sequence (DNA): TGTGCCAGCGGACTATACAGGGTCGGTGGCTACACCTTC.

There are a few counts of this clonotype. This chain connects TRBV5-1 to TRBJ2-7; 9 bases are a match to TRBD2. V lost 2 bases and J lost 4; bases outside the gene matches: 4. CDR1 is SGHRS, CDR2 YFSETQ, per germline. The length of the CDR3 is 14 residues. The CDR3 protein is CASSFGGGEYEQYF. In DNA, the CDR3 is TGCGCCAGCAGCTTCGGCGGGGGGGAGTACGAGCAGTACTTC. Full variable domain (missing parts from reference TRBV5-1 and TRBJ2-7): KAGVTQTPRYLIKTRGQQVTLSCSPISGHRSVSWYQQTPGQGLQFLFEYFSETQRNKGNFPGRFSGRQFSNSRSEMNVSTLELGDSALYLCASSFGGGEYEQYFGPGTRLTVT.

This chain's CDR3 is CASSQVFRDRGPNTEAFF. Here the CDR3 DNA reads TGTGCCAGCAGCCAAGTTTTCCGGGACAGAGGTCCGAACACTGAAGCTTTCTTT. The rearrangement joins TRBV4-2 to TRBJ1-1, with 7 positions matching TRBD1. Looked up from germline, CDR1 is LGHNA and CDR2 is YNFKEQ. The CDR3 runs 18 residues. The J segment lost 1 base and the V segment lost 1 base, leaving 12 bases of the junction unmatched.

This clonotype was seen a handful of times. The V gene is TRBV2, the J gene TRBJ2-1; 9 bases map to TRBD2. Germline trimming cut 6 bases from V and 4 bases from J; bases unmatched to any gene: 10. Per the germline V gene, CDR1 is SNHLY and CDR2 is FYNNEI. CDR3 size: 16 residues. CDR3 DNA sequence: TGTGCCAGCAGATCTCTTAGCGGGGGCCGGTACAATGAGCAGTTCTTC. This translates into CASRSLSGGRYNEQFF.

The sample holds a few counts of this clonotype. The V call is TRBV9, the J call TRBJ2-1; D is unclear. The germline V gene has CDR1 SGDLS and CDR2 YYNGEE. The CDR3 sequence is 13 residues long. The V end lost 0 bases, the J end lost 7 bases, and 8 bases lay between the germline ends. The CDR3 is CASSVEWANEQFF. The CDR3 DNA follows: TGTGCCAGCAGCGTAGAGTGGGCGAATGAGCAGTTCTTC. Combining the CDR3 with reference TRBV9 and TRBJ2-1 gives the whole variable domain DSGVTQTPKHLITATGQRVTLRCSPRSGDLSVYWYQQSLDQGLQFLIQYYNGEERAKGNILERFSAQQFPDLHSELNLSSLELGDSALYFCASSVEWANEQFFGPGTRLTVL.

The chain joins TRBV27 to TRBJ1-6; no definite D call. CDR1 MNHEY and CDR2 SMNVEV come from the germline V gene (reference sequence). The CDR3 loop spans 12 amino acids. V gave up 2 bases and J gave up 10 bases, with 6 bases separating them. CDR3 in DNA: TGTGCCAGCAGTTTAAAGCGGTCACCCCTCCACTTT. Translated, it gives CASSLKRSPLHF.

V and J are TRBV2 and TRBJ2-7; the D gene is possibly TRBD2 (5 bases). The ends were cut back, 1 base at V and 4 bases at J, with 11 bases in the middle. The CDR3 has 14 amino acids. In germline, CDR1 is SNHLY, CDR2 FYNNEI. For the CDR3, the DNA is TGTGCCAGCAGTGAAGGAGGGTATCGTTACGAGCAGTACTTC. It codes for CASSEGGYRYEQYF. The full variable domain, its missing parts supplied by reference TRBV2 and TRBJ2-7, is EPEVTQTPSHQVTQMGQEVILRCVPISNHLYFYWYRQILGQKVEFLVSFYNNEISEKSEIFDDQFSVERPDGSNFTLKIRSTKLEDSAMYFCASSEGGYRYEQYFGPGTRLTVT.

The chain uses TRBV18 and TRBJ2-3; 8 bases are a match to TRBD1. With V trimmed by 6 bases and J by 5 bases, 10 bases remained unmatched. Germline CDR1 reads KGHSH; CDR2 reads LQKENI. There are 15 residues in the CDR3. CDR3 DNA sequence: TGTGCCAGCTCCTACGGACAGGGAGGATTAGATACGCAGTATTTT. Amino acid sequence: CASSYGQGGLDTQYF.

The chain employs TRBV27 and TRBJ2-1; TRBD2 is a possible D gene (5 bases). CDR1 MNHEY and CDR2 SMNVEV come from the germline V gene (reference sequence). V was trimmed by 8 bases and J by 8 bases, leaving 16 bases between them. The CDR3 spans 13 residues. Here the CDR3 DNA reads TGTGCCAGCGCAGGTGGCCCCGGGGATGAGCAGTTCTTC. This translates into CASAGGPGDEQFF.

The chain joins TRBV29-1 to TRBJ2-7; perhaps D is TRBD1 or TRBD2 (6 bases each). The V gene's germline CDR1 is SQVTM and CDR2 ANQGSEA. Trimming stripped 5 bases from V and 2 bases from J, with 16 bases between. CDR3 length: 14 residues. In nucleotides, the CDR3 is TGCAGCGTTTCAGGCGGGACAAACCCCTACGAGCAGTACTTC. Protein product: CSVSGGTNPYEQYF.

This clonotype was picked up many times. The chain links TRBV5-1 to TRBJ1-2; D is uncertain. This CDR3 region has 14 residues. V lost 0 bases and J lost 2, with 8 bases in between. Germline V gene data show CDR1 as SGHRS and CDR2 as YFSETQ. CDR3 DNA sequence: TGCGCCAGCAGCTTGGAAGGTTTGAACTATGGCTACACCTTC. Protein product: CASSLEGLNYGYTF.